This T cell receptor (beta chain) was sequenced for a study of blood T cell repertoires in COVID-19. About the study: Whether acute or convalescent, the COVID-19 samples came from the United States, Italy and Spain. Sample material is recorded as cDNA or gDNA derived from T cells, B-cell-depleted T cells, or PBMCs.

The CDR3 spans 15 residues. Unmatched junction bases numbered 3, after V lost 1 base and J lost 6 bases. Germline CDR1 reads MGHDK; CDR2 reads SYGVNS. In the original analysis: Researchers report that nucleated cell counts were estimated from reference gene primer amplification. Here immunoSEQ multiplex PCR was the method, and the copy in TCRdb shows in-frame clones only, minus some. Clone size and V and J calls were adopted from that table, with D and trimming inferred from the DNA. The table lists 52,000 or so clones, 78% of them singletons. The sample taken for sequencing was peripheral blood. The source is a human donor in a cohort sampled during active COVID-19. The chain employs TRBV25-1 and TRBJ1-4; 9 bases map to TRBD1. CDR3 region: CASSESGTGHEKLFF. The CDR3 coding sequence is TGTGCCAGCAGTGAATCGGGGACAGGGCATGAAAAACTGTTTTTT.